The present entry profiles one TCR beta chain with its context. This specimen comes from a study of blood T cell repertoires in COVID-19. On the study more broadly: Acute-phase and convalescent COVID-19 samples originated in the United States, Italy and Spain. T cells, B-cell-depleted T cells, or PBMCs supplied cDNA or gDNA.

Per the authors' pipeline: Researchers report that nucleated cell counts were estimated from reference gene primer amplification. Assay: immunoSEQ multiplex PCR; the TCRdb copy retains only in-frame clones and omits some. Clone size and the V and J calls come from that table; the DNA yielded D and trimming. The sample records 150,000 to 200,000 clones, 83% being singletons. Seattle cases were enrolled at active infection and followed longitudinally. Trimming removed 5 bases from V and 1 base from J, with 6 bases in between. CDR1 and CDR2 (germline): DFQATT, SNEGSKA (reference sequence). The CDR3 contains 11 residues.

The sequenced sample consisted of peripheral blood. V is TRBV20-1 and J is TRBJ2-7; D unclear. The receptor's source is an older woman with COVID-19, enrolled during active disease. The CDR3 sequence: CSAFQSYEQYF. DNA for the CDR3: TGCAGTGCTTTTCAGTCCTACGAGCAGTACTTC.